This T cell receptor beta chain was obtained from a study of T-cell reconstitution after alpha-beta-depleted transplantation in children. The sample holds many counts of this clonotype. Unique molecular identifiers were incorporated during preparation of the TCRbeta library. TCRdb redid the calling of the PCR reads with MiXCR, one entry per CDR3 protein. The sample shows 190,000 or so distinct CDR3 sequences, about 6.3% of them seen only once. The receptor was derived from a human donor who donated a stem cell graft to a child with Wiskott-Aldrich syndrome. The starting material was PBMCs from the stem cell graft donor, obtained from the stem cell graft.

The CDR3 region is CASSQSLTGMTEAFF. CDR3 DNA: TGCGCCAGCAGCCAATCTCTGACAGGGATGACTGAAGCTTTCTTT. The chain combines TRBV4-3 with TRBJ1-1, with TRBD1 matching 7 bases. The germline gives CDR1 LGHNA, CDR2 YSLEER. V lost 2 bases and J lost 5; bases outside the gene matches: 8. The CDR3 loop spans 15 amino acids.